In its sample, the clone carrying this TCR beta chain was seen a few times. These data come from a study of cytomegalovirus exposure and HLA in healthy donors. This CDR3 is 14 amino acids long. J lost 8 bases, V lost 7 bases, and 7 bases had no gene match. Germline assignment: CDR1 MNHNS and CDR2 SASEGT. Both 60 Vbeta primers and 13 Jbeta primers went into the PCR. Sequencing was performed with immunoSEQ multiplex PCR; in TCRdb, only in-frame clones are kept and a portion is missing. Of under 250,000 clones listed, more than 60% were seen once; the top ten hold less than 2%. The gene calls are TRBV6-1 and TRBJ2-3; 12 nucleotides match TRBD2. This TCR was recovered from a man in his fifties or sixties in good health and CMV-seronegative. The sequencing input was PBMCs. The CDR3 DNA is TGTGCCAGCATTCTAGCGGGAGGGCCTGGTACGCAGTATTTT. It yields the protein CASILAGGPGTQYF.